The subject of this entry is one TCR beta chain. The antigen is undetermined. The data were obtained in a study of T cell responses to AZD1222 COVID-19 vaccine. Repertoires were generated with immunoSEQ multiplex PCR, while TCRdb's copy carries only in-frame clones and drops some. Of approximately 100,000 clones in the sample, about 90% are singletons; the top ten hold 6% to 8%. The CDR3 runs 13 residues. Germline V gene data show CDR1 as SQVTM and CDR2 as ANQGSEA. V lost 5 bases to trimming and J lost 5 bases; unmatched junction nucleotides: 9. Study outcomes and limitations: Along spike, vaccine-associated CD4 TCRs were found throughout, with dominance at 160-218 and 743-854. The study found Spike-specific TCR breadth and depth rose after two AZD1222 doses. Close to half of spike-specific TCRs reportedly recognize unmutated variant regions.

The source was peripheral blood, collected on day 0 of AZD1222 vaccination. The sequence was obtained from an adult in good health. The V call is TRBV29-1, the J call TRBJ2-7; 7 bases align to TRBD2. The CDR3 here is CSVLGGTGDEQYF. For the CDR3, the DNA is TGCAGCGTTTTGGGAGGGACCGGCGACGAGCAGTACTTC.